These T cell receptor beta chains were read from a single sample in a study of cytomegalovirus exposure and HLA in healthy donors. Method: immunoSEQ multiplex PCR; TCRdb's copy keeps in-frame clones and lacks some. This table holds around 130,000 clones, more than 60% found once. Material: PBMCs. The source is a woman aged 40 to 49 in good health and CMV-seropositive. CDR3s include the opening cysteine and the closing phenylalanine or tryptophan. A D gene is named only where the DNA matches it firmly. The size field is filled for only some rows; it gives once, few, many or a size class.

clone size	J gene	D gene	V gene	CDR3 protein	CDR3 DNA
.	TRBJ1-1	TRBD1	TRBV10-3	CAINTLGGHTEAFF	TGTGCCATCAATACGTTAGGGGGCCACACTGAAGCTTTCTTT
.	TRBJ1-5	TRBD1	TRBV18	CASSRQGGNQPQHF	TGTGCCAGCTCGCGACAGGGAGGCAATCAGCCCCAGCATTTT
.	TRBJ2-3	.	TRBV7-9	CASSLGLPIATDTQYF	TGTGCCAGCAGCTTAGGACTACCTATTGCCACAGATACGCAGTATTTT
.	TRBJ2-2	.	TRBV28	CASSPIRGTGELFF	TGTGCCAGCAGCCCAATCCGGGGCACCGGGGAGCTGTTTTTT
.	TRBJ2-1	TRBD2	TRBV18	CASSPSLAAGGNEQFF	TGTGCCAGCTCGCCCTCCCTGGCAGCGGGGGGGAATGAGCAGTTCTTC
once	TRBJ2-7	.	TRBV4-2	CASSPSATVSYEQYF	TGTGCCAGCAGCCCTTCGGCCACAGTATCCTACGAGCAGTACTTC
.	TRBJ2-3	TRBD2	TRBV2	CASSLAGGRAGDTQYF	TGTGCCAGCAGTCTAGCGGGAGGGAGGGCCGGAGATACGCAGTATTTT
.	TRBJ1-4	.	TRBV27	CASSLNREVGKLFF	TGTGCCAGCAGTTTAAACAGGGAAGTTGGAAAACTGTTTTTT
few	TRBJ1-2	TRBD1	TRBV4-1	CASSQTGGKANYGYTF	TGCGCCAGCAGCCAGACAGGGGGCAAGGCTAACTATGGCTACACCTTC
.	TRBJ2-5	TRBD2	TRBV7-9	CASSSSGRTQETQYF	TGTGCCAGCAGCTCCAGCGGGAGGACCCAAGAGACCCAGTACTTC
.	TRBJ1-2	.	TRBV28	CASSLGSGHGYTF	TGTGCCAGCAGTTTAGGGTCAGGTCACGGCTACACCTTC
.	TRBJ1-5	TRBD1	TRBV2	CASDRDRGLGNQPQHF	TGTGCCAGCGACCGGGACAGGGGGTTGGGCAATCAGCCCCAGCATTTT
.	TRBJ2-5	TRBD2	TRBV5-1	CASREGGRTETQYF	TGCGCCAGCAGGGAGGGCGGGAGAACGGAGACCCAGTACTTC
.	TRBJ2-3	.	TRBV28	CASSSLRGDLTDTQYF	TGTGCCAGCAGTTCCCTCAGGGGAGACCTCACAGATACGCAGTATTTT
once	TRBJ2-6	.	TRBV19	CASNVVLGGTSGANVLTF	TGTGCCAGTAACGTAGTCCTCGGGGGAACCTCTGGGGCCAACGTCCTGACTTTC
few	TRBJ1-4	.	TRBV7-9	CASSPGHGNEKLFF	TGTGCCAGCAGCCCGGGACATGGTAATGAAAAACTGTTTTTT
.	TRBJ1-6	TRBD1	TRBV28	CASSSLGTADVNSPLHF	TGTGCCAGCAGTTCTCTTGGGACAGCGGATGTTAATTCACCCCTCCACTTT
.	TRBJ1-3	.	TRBV7-9	CASSLGEAPWGNTIYF	TGTGCCAGCAGCTTAGGCGAGGCCCCCTGGGGAAACACCATATATTTT
.	TRBJ1-6	.	TRBV6-6	CASRGRLGSPLHF	TGTGCCAGCAGGGGGCGCTTAGGTTCACCCCTCCACTTT
.	TRBJ2-3	TRBD1	TRBV4-3	CASSRGTGGLTDTQYF	TGCGCCAGCAGCCGCGGGACAGGGGGGTTGACAGATACGCAGTATTTT
.	TRBJ2-3	.	TRBV6-4	CASSVSASSTDTQYF	TGTGCCAGCAGTGTTAGCGCCTCTAGCACAGATACGCAGTATTTT
.	TRBJ2-1	TRBD2	TRBV5-4	CASSLQAGGSYNEQFF	TGTGCCAGCAGCTTGCAAGCGGGGGGGTCCTACAATGAGCAGTTCTTC
.	TRBJ2-1	TRBD2	TRBV6-1	CASSEMGTTAFNEQFF	TGTGCCAGCAGTGAGATGGGGACTACTGCCTTCAATGAGCAGTTCTTC
few	TRBJ1-2	.	TRBV6-5	CASSYRGGGYGYTF	TGTGCCAGCAGTTACAGGGGAGGGGGCTATGGCTACACCTTC
.	TRBJ2-7	TRBD2	TRBV9	CASSVVEAGEQYF	TGTGCCAGCAGCGTAGTGGAAGCGGGGGAGCAGTACTTC
.	TRBJ2-7	.	TRBV6-1	CASRLTATYEQYF	TGTGCCAGCAGGCTAACAGCAACCTACGAGCAGTACTTC
few	TRBJ1-2	.	TRBV7-9	CASSLAAGPNYGYTF	TGTGCCAGCAGCTTAGCGGCAGGGCCTAACTATGGCTACACCTTC
.	TRBJ2-5	.	TRBV7-9	CASSLGVGRGFQETQYF	TGTGCCAGCAGCTTAGGCGTTGGCAGGGGATTCCAAGAGACCCAGTACTTC
.	TRBJ2-1	TRBD2	TRBV7-7	CASSPSGDHNEQFF	TGTGCCAGCAGCCCGAGCGGGGACCACAATGAGCAGTTCTTC
.	TRBJ2-6	TRBD1	TRBV10-1	CASSESHDLRDRGRLTGANVLTF	TGCGCCAGCAGTGAGTCTCACGACCTCCGGGACAGGGGGCGGTTAACCGGGGCCAACGTCCTGACTTTC
few	TRBJ2-7	.	TRBV5-4	CASSFPDSYEQYF	TGTGCCAGCAGCTTCCCGGACAGCTACGAGCAGTACTTC
.	TRBJ2-1	TRBD1	TRBV7-3	CASSLNPTGLPNNEQFF	TGTGCCAGCAGCTTAAACCCGACAGGGCTACCAAACAATGAGCAGTTCTTC
.	TRBJ1-4	TRBD1	TRBV5-5	CASSSRDRKSATNEKLFF	TGTGCCAGCAGCTCGCGGGACAGAAAATCAGCAACTAATGAAAAACTGTTTTTT